This is a list of T cell receptor beta chains from one sample in a study of T-cell reconstitution after alpha-beta-depleted transplantation in children. One entry per CDR3 protein, called by TCRdb with MiXCR from the PCR reads. Among about 290,000 distinct CDR3 sequences listed, around 7.1% were seen once. Sequencing used peripheral blood, obtained 360 days after TCRalphabeta/CD19-depleted stem cell transplant. The receptors originated from a female patient aged 2-15 years who had a stem cell transplant for Fanconi anemia, so the T cells may come from the graft donor. Each CDR3 is given with its conserved first and last residue. Fields, in order: D gene, V gene, J gene, clone size, CDR3 protein, CDR3 DNA. D genes are given only for firm matches. Not all rows give a size; the values are once, few, many and, for expanded clones, a class.

D: NA; V: TRBV11-3; J: TRBJ2-2; size: few; CDR3: CASSPFSSPNTGELFF; DNA: TGTGCCAGCAGCCCTTTCTCCAGCCCGAACACCGGGGAGCTGTTTTTT
D: TRBD1; V: TRBV2; J: TRBJ1-1; size: few; CDR3: CASNWDSLNTEAFF; DNA: TGTGCCAGCAATTGGGACAGTTTGAACACTGAAGCTTTCTTT
D: NA; V: TRBV12-3/TRBV12-4; J: TRBJ1-2; size: many; CDR3: CASSLVANYGYTF; DNA: TGTGCCAGCAGTTTAGTCGCTAACTATGGCTACACCTTC
D: NA; V: TRBV6-5; J: TRBJ2-1; size: many; CDR3: CASSRGEERQFF; DNA: TGTGCCAGCAGTAGAGGAGAAGAAAGGCAGTTCTTC
D: TRBD1; V: TRBV9; J: TRBJ2-5; size: NA; CDR3: CASSGRPISTGGQETQYF; DNA: TGTGCCAGCAGCGGCCGACCAATCTCGACAGGGGGCCAAGAGACCCAGTACTTC
D: TRBD2; V: TRBV2; J: TRBJ2-3; size: many; CDR3: CASSPGLAGNEDTQYF; DNA: TGTGCCAGCAGTCCTGGACTAGCGGGGAACGAGGATACGCAGTATTTT
D: NA; V: TRBV4-2; J: TRBJ2-7; size: NA; CDR3: CAMSPGLPPYEQYF; DNA: TGTGCCATGAGCCCCGGGCTCCCCCCCTACGAGCAGTACTTC
D: NA; V: TRBV15; J: TRBJ1-1; size: NA; CDR3: CATSSRDGEAFF; DNA: TGTGCCACCAGCAGCCGGGACGGTGAAGCTTTCTTT
D: TRBD2; V: TRBV20-1; J: TRBJ2-7; size: many; CDR3: CSAYGLAGVSYEQYF; DNA: TGCAGTGCCTACGGACTAGCGGGAGTTAGCTACGAGCAGTACTTC
D: NA; V: TRBV6-1; J: TRBJ1-2; size: few; CDR3: CASSGVGQPEEGYTF; DNA: TGTGCCAGCAGTGGCGTCGGACAGCCCGAGGAGGGCTACACCTTC
D: NA; V: TRBV28; J: TRBJ1-1; size: many; CDR3: CASSQSGAEAFF; DNA: TGTGCCAGCAGCCAGTCAGGGGCTGAAGCTTTCTTT
D: NA; V: TRBV4-2; J: TRBJ2-7; size: few; CDR3: CASSQLKPGLSPYEQYF; DNA: TGTGCCAGCAGCCAGCTAAAACCGGGACTTTCCCCCTACGAGCAGTACTTC
D: NA; V: TRBV5-1; J: TRBJ1-4; size: many; CDR3: CASRLGGHNEKLFF; DNA: TGCGCCAGCAGACTAGGGGGGCACAATGAAAAACTGTTTTTT
D: TRBD1; V: TRBV5-1; J: TRBJ1-1; size: many; CDR3: CASSPGTGNTEAFF; DNA: TGCGCCAGCAGCCCCGGGACAGGGAACACTGAAGCTTTCTTT
D: NA; V: TRBV10-3; J: TRBJ1-2; size: NA; CDR3: CAISVGRGYGYTF; DNA: TGTGCCATCAGTGTAGGCAGGGGCTATGGCTACACCTTC
D: NA; V: TRBV5-1; J: TRBJ2-7; size: many; CDR3: CASSLLGDYEQYF; DNA: TGCGCCAGCAGCTTGCTCGGGGACTACGAGCAGTACTTC
D: TRBD1; V: TRBV29-1; J: TRBJ2-5; size: NA; CDR3: CSAANRTGVQVETQYF; DNA: TGCAGCGCTGCCAACAGGACAGGGGTGCAAGTAGAGACCCAGTACTTC
D: TRBD1; V: TRBV5-1; J: TRBJ1-2; size: many; CDR3: CASSLEGQGYGYTF; DNA: TGCGCCAGCAGCTTGGAGGGACAGGGTTATGGCTACACCTTC
D: TRBD2; V: TRBV28; J: TRBJ2-7; size: few; CDR3: CASRAGGTAYEQYF; DNA: TGTGCCAGCAGAGCGGGGGGGACCGCCTACGAGCAGTACTTC
D: TRBD2; V: TRBV5-1; J: TRBJ2-7; size: few; CDR3: CASSLRSGGDSYEQYF; DNA: TGCGCCAGCAGCTTACGTAGCGGGGGGGACTCCTACGAGCAGTACTTC
D: TRBD1; V: TRBV2; J: TRBJ1-5; size: NA; CDR3: CASSVPTGTGTYSNQPQHF; DNA: TGTGCCAGCAGCGTACCTACCGGGACAGGGACGTATAGCAATCAGCCCCAGCATTTT
D: TRBD1; V: TRBV2; J: TRBJ1-5; size: few; CDR3: CASSQDREQPQHF; DNA: TGTGCCAGCAGTCAGGACAGGGAACAGCCCCAGCATTTT
D: NA; V: TRBV25-1; J: TRBJ1-1; size: NA; CDR3: CASSESTPEVAFF; DNA: TGTGCCAGCAGTGAATCGACCCCAGAGGTAGCTTTCTTT
D: NA; V: TRBV7-6; J: TRBJ1-2; size: few; CDR3: CASSLDEIYGYTF; DNA: TGTGCCAGCAGCTTAGATGAAATCTATGGCTACACCTTC
D: TRBD1; V: TRBV4-3; J: TRBJ1-5; size: few; CDR3: CASSQEFGTGVNQPQHF; DNA: TGCGCCAGCAGCCAAGAGTTCGGGACAGGGGTCAATCAGCCCCAGCATTTT
D: TRBD2; V: TRBV5-1; J: TRBJ2-7; size: many; CDR3: CASSLGLAGAYEQYF; DNA: TGCGCCAGCAGCTTGGGGCTAGCGGGAGCCTACGAGCAGTACTTC
D: NA; V: TRBV4-2; J: TRBJ2-7; size: NA; CDR3: CASSPRGHWTYEQYF; DNA: TGTGCCAGCAGCCCGAGGGGCCACTGGACCTACGAGCAGTACTTC
D: NA; V: TRBV12-3/TRBV12-4; J: TRBJ2-7; size: many; CDR3: CASSLGQSNPYEQYF; DNA: TGTGCCAGCAGTTTAGGCCAGTCAAACCCCTACGAGCAGTACTTC
D: NA; V: TRBV4-3; J: TRBJ1-2; size: few; CDR3: CASSQVVGAGGYTF; DNA: TGCGCCAGCAGCCAAGTAGTAGGGGCCGGGGGCTACACCTTC
D: TRBD1; V: TRBV10-3; J: TRBJ1-5; size: NA; CDR3: CAISVGDRVTNQPQHF; DNA: TGTGCCATCAGTGTGGGGGACAGGGTTACCAATCAGCCCCAGCATTTT
D: TRBD1; V: TRBV2; J: TRBJ2-1; size: many; CDR3: CASSRTGLMGEQFF; DNA: TGTGCCAGCTCGAGGACAGGGCTAATGGGGGAGCAGTTCTTC
D: TRBD2; V: TRBV2; J: TRBJ2-7; size: few; CDR3: CASTSVATSGRYEQYF; DNA: TGTGCCAGCACTTCCGTCGCCACTAGCGGGCGATACGAGCAGTACTTC
D: NA; V: TRBV10-3; J: TRBJ2-5; size: NA; CDR3: CAISESTATLETQYF; DNA: TGTGCCATCAGTGAGTCGACAGCTACCTTAGAGACCCAGTACTTC
D: TRBD2; V: TRBV4-2; J: TRBJ2-7; size: few; CDR3: CASSQDGSGRWYEQYF; DNA: TGTGCCAGCAGCCAAGATGGTAGCGGGAGGTGGTACGAGCAGTACTTC
D: TRBD1; V: TRBV30; J: TRBJ1-3; size: NA; CDR3: CAWTPGTGGSGNTIYF; DNA: TGTGCCTGGACCCCCGGGACAGGGGGCTCTGGAAACACCATATATTTT
D: TRBD1; V: TRBV9; J: TRBJ1-2; size: many; CDR3: CASKGQGEDTF; DNA: TGTGCCAGCAAGGGACAGGGAGAGGACACCTTC
D: NA; V: TRBV20-1; J: TRBJ1-2; size: many; CDR3: CSAPRAKNRDGYTF; DNA: TGCAGTGCTCCGAGGGCCAAAAACAGGGATGGCTACACCTTC
D: NA; V: TRBV6-2/TRBV6-3; J: TRBJ1-6; size: few; CDR3: CASRLDSSYNSPLHF; DNA: TGTGCCAGCAGATTGGACAGCTCCTATAATTCACCCCTCCACTTT
D: NA; V: TRBV2; J: TRBJ2-1; size: many; CDR3: CASSVAGTAYNEQFF; DNA: TGTGCCAGCAGTGTGGCCGGGACTGCCTACAATGAGCAGTTCTTC
D: TRBD2; V: TRBV6-1; J: TRBJ2-3; size: NA; CDR3: CASSPRASGGPGTDTQYF; DNA: TGTGCCAGCAGCCCGAGGGCTAGCGGGGGGCCGGGCACAGATACGCAGTATTTT
D: TRBD1; V: TRBV5-1; J: TRBJ1-1; size: many; CDR3: CASSAEDRGPEAFF; DNA: TGCGCCAGCAGCGCTGAGGACAGGGGACCTGAAGCTTTCTTT
D: TRBD1; V: TRBV12-3/TRBV12-4; J: TRBJ1-1; size: many; CDR3: CASSFAGGTEAFF; DNA: TGTGCCAGCAGTTTCGCAGGGGGCACTGAAGCTTTCTTT
D: TRBD1; V: TRBV10-3; J: TRBJ2-7; size: many; CDR3: CAISERTGGHYEQYF; DNA: TGTGCCATCAGTGAGCGGACAGGAGGCCACTACGAGCAGTACTTC
D: TRBD1; V: TRBV28; J: TRBJ1-5; size: many; CDR3: CASIWGGGGQPQHF; DNA: TGTGCCAGCATTTGGGGAGGGGGCGGTCAGCCCCAGCATTTT
D: NA; V: TRBV25-1; J: TRBJ1-2; size: many; CDR3: CASSESGRDGYTF; DNA: TGTGCCAGCAGTGAATCGGGCAGGGACGGCTACACCTTC
D: TRBD1; V: TRBV18; J: TRBJ1-1; size: NA; CDR3: CASSPNQAGGIGGNTEAFF; DNA: TGTGCCAGCTCACCCAACCAAGCAGGGGGCATAGGAGGGAACACTGAAGCTTTCTTT
D: TRBD1; V: TRBV7-9; J: TRBJ2-1; size: NA; CDR3: CASSSTGGDEQFF; DNA: TGTGCCAGCAGCTCGACAGGGGGCGATGAGCAGTTCTTC
D: NA; V: TRBV15; J: TRBJ1-3; size: few; CDR3: CATEANTIYF; DNA: TGTGCCACCGAAGCAAACACCATATATTTT
D: NA; V: TRBV5-1; J: TRBJ2-3; size: few; CDR3: CASSYGRAGTDTQYF; DNA: TGCGCCAGCAGCTATGGCCGGGCCGGCACAGATACGCAGTATTTT
D: NA; V: TRBV28; J: TRBJ2-2; size: many; CDR3: CASSFYRAPNTGELFF; DNA: TGTGCCAGCAGTTTCTACCGGGCCCCGAACACCGGGGAGCTGTTTTTT
D: NA; V: TRBV15; J: TRBJ2-7; size: many; CDR3: CATSRRQGYEQYF; DNA: TGTGCCACCAGCAGACGCCAAGGGTACGAGCAGTACTTC
D: NA; V: TRBV6-5; J: TRBJ1-6; size: many; CDR3: CASSYSGTGERALHF; DNA: TGTGCCAGCAGTTACTCCGGGACGGGCGAACGGGCCCTCCACTTT
D: TRBD1; V: TRBV2; J: TRBJ1-1; size: few; CDR3: CASSEQGTDRTRAFF; DNA: TGTGCCAGCAGTGAACAAGGGACAGATAGGACGAGAGCTTTCTTT
D: TRBD2; V: TRBV4-2; J: TRBJ2-7; size: NA; CDR3: CASSQASGGDFYEQYF; DNA: TGTGCCAGCAGCCAGGCTAGCGGGGGGGACTTCTACGAGCAGTACTTC
D: NA; V: TRBV2; J: TRBJ1-2; size: NA; CDR3: CASSDWGPDYGYTF; DNA: TGTGCCAGCAGTGATTGGGGCCCTGACTATGGCTACACCTTC
D: NA; V: TRBV18; J: TRBJ2-7; size: NA; CDR3: CASSPQGNSYEQYF; DNA: TGTGCCAGCTCACCACAGGGGAACTCCTACGAGCAGTACTTC
D: NA; V: TRBV5-6; J: TRBJ1-5; size: NA; CDR3: CASSFRGARNQPQHF; DNA: TGTGCCAGCAGCTTTAGAGGGGCCCGGAATCAGCCCCAGCATTTT